The source of this TCR beta chain is a study of T cell clones after liver transplantation. Study context: Liver transplant recipients had immunosuppression withdrawal attempted within 2 years. Post-transplant blood was tracked for graft-donor-reactive T cell clones identified in a pre-transplant mixed lymphocyte reaction.

Study-wide findings and caveats: Small, mixed patient groups and varying post-transplant times limit these conclusions. Circulating graft-donor-reactive CD4 TCRbeta sequences fell significantly post-transplant in 5 of 8 subjects.

Note on this clone: Its antigen remains unknown.

Clones were read by immunoSEQ multiplex PCR, and TCRdb kept only the in-frame ones, dropping some. Of roughly 120,000 clones listed, 75% to 95% are singletons. CDR3 length: 13 amino acids. Germline-derived CDR1 and CDR2 are SGHRS and YFSETQ. Trimming took 5 bases from V and 7 from J, leaving 15 bases between them. The chain is built from TRBV5-1 and TRBJ2-5; D gene ambiguous. The TCR originated in a human patient who received a liver transplant. Some T cells may have come from the graft donor. The input for sequencing was CD4+ T cells from blood, taken 12 months after liver transplant. CDR3 sequence reads: CASREAVEGTQYF. CDR3 DNA: TGCGCCAGCAGAGAGGCCGTGGAAGGGACCCAGTACTTC.